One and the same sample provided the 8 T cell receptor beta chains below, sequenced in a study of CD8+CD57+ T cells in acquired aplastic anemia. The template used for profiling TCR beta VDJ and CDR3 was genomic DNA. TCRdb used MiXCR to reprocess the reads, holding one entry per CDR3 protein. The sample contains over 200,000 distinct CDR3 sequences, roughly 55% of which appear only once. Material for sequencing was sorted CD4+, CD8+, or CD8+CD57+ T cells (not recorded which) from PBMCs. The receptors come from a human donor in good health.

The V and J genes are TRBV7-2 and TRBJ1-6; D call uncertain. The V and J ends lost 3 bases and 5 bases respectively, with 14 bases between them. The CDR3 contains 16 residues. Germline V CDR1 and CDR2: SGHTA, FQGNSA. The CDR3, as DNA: TGTGCCAGCAGCTTCTTGCCCGGAGGCGATAATTCACCCCTCCACTTT. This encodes CASSFLPGGDNSPLHF.

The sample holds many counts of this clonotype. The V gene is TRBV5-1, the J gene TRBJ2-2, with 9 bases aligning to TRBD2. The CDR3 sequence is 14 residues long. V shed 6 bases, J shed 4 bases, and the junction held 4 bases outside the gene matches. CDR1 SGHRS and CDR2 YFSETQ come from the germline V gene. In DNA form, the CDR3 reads TGCGCCAGCATGCGGGGGGGCGGCACCGGGGAGCTGTTTTTT. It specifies CASMRGGGTGELFF.

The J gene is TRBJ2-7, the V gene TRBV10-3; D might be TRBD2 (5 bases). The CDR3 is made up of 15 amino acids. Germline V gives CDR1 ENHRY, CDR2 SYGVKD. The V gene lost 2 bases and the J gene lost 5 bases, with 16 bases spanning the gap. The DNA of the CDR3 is TGTGCCATCAGTGAGAGAGCTACCCTGGGAGACGAGCAGTACTTC. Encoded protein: CAISERATLGDEQYF.

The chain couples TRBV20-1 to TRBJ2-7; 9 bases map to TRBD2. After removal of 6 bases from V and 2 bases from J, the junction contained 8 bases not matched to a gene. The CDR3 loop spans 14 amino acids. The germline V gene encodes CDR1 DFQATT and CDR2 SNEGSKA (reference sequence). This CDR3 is CSARGGGATYEQYF. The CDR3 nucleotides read TGCAGTGCCAGGGGCGGGGGGGCAACCTACGAGCAGTACTTC.

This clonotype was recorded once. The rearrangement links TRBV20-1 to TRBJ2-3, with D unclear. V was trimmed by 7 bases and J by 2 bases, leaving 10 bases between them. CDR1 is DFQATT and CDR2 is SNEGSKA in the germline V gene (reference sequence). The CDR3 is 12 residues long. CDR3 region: CSDLPPTDTQYF. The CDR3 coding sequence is TGCAGTGACCTTCCCCCCACAGATACGCAGTATTTT.

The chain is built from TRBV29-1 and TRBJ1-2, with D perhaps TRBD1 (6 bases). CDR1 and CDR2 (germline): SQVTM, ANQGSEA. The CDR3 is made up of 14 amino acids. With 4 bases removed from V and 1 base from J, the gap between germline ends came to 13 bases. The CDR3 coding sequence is TGCAGCGTTGGTAGGGACACCAATAACTATGGCTACACCTTC. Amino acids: CSVGRDTNNYGYTF.

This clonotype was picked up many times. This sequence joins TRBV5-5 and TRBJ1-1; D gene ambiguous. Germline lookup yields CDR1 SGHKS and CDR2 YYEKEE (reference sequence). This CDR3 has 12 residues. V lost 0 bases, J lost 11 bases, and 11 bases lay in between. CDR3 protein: CASSLDGARAFF. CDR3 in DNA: TGTGCCAGCAGCTTGGACGGTGCGAGGGCTTTCTTT.

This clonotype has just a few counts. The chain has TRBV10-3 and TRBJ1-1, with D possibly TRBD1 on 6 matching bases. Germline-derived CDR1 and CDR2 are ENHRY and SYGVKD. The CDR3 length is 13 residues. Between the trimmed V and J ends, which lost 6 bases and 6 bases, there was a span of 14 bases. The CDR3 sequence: CAIRETGSSEAFF. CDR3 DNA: TGTGCCATCAGGGAGACAGGCTCATCTGAAGCTTTCTTT.